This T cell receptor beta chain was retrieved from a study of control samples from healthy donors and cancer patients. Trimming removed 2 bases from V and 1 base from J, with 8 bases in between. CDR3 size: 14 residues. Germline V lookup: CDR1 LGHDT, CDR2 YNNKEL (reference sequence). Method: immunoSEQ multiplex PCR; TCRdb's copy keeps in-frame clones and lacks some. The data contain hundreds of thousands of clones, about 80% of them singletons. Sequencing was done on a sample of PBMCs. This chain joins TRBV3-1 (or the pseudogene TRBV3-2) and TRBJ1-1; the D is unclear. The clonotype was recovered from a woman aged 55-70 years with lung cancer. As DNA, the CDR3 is TGTGCCAGCAGCCAAAGAGCAGGGAACACTGAAGCTTTCTTT. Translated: CASSQRAGNTEAFF.